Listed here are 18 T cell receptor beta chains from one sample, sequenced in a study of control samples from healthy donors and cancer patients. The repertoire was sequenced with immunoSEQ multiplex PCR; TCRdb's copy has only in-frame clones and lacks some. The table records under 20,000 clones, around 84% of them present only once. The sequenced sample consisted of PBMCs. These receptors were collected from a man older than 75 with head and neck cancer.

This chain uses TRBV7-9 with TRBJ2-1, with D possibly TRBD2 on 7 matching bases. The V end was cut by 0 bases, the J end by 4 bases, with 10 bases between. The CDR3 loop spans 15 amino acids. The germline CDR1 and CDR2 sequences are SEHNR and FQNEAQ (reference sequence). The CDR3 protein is CASSLAGGRYNEQFF. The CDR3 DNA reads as TGTGCCAGCAGCTTAGCGGGGGGGCGTTACAATGAGCAGTTCTTC. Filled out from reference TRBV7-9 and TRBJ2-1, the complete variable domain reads DTGVSQNPRHKITKRGQNVTFRCDPISEHNRLYWYRQTLGQGPEFLTYFQNEAQLEKSRLLSDRFSAERPKGSFSTLEIQRTEQGDSAMYLCASSLAGGRYNEQFFGPGTRLTVL.

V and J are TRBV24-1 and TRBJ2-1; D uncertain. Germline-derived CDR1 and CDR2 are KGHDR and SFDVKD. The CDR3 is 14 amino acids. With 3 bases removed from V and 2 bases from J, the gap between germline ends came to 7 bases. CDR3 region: CATSDRLAYNEQFF. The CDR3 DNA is TGTGCCACCAGTGATCGATTAGCCTACAATGAGCAGTTCTTC.

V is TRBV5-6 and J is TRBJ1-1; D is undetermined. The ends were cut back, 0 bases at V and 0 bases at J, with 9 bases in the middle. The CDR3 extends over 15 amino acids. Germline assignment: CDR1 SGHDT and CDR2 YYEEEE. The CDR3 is CASSLAPEVNTEAFF. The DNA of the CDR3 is TGTGCCAGCAGCTTGGCCCCGGAGGTGAACACTGAAGCTTTCTTT.

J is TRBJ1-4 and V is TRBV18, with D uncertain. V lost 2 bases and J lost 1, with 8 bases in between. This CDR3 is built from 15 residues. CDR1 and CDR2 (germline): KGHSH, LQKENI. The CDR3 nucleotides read TGTGCCAGCTCACCAGTAGTCTTAACTAATGAAAAACTGTTTTTT. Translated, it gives CASSPVVLTNEKLFF.

CDR3 sequence (DNA): TGTGCCAGCAGTGAAGCTTTAATACTAGCGGGAACCTACGAGCAGTACTTC. It translates to CASSEALILAGTYEQYF. The chain links TRBV2 to TRBJ2-7; 10 bases are a match to TRBD2. V lost 0 bases and J lost 2; bases outside the gene matches: 7. In germline, CDR1 is SNHLY, CDR2 FYNNEI. The CDR3 runs 17 residues.

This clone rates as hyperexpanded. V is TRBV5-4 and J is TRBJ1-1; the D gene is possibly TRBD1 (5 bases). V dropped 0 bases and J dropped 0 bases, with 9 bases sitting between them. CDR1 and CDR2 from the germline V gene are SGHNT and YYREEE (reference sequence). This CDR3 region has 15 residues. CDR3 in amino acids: CASSLGGGLNTEAFF. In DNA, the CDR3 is TGTGCCAGCAGCTTGGGCGGGGGATTGAACACTGAAGCTTTCTTT.

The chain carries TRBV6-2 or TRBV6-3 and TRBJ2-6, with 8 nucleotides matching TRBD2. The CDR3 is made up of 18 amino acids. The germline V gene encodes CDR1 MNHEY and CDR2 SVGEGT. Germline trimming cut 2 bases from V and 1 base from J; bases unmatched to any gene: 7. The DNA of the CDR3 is TGTGCCAGCAGTTACGGGGGACTAGTGGGTTCTGGGGCCAACGTCCTGACTTTC. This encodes CASSYGGLVGSGANVLTF.

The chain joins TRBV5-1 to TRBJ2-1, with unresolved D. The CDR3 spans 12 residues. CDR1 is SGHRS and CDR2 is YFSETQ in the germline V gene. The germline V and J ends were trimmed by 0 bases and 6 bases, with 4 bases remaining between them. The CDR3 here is CASSLDGNEQFF. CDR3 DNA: TGCGCCAGCAGCTTGGACGGCAATGAGCAGTTCTTC.

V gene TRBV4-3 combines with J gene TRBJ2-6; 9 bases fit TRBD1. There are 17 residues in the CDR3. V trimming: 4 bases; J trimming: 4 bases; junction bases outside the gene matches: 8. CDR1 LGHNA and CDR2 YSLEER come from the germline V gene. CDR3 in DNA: TGCGCCAGCAGCCTTGACAGGGGGACAACGGGGGCCAACGTCCTGACTTTC. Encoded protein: CASSLDRGTTGANVLTF.

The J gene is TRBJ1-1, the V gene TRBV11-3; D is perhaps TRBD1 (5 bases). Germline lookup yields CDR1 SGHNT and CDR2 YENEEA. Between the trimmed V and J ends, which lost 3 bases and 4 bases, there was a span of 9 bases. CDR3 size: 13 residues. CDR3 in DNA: TGTGCCAGCAGCTTCTGGCAGGGCACTGAAGCTTTCTTT. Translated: CASSFWQGTEAFF.

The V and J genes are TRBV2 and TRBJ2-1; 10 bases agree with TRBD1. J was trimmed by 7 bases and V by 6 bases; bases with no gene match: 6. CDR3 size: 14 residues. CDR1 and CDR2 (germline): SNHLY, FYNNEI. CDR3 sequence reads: CASSDRQGANEQFF. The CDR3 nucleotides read TGTGCCAGCAGCGATCGACAGGGGGCAAATGAGCAGTTCTTC.

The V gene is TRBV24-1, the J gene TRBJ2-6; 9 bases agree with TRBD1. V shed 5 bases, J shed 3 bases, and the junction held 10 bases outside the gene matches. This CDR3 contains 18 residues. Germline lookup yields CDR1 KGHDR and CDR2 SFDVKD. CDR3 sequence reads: CATSGPGQGSIGANVLTF. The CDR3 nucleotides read TGTGCCACCAGTGGACCGGGACAGGGAAGTATTGGGGCCAACGTCCTGACTTTC.

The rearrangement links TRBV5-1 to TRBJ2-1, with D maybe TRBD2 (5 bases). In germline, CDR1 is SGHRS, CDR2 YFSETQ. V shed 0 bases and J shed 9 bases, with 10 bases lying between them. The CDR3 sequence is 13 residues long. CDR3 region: CASSLDATTEQFF. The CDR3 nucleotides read TGCGCCAGCAGCTTGGATGCGACTACTGAGCAGTTCTTC. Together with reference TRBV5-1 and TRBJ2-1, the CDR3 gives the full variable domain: KAGVTQTPRYLIKTRGQQVTLSCSPISGHRSVSWYQQTPGQGLQFLFEYFSETQRNKGNFPGRFSGRQFSNSRSEMNVSTLELGDSALYLCASSLDATTEQFFGPGTRLTVL.

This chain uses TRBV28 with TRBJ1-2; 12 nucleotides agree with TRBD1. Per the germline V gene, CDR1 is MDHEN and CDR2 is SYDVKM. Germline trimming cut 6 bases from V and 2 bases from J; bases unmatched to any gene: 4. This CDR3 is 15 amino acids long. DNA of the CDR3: TGTGCCAGCAGGGGGACAGGGGGCAAGAACTATGGCTACACCTTC. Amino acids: CASRGTGGKNYGYTF.

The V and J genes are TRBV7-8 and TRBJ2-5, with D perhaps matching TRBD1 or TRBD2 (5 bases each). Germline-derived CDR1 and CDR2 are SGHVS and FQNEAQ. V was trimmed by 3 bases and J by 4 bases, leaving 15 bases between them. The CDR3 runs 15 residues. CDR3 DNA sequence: TGTGCCAGCAGCTTTGGGGACCGGGATAGAGAGACCCAGTACTTC. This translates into CASSFGDRDRETQYF.

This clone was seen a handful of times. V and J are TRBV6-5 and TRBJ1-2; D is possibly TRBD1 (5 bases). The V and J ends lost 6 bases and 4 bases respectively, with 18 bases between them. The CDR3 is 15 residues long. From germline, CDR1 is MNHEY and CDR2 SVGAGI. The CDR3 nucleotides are TGTGCCAGCAGCACCGGGACCCGCAACGTCTATGGCTACACCTTC. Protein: CASSTGTRNVYGYTF.

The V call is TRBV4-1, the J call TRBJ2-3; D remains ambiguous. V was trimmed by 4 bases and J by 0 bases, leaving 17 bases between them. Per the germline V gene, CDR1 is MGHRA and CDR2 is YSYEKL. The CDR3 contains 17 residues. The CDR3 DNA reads TGCGCCAGCAGCCCGCAACAAATCGGTTCTAGCACAGATACGCAGTATTTT. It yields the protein CASSPQQIGSSTDTQYF.

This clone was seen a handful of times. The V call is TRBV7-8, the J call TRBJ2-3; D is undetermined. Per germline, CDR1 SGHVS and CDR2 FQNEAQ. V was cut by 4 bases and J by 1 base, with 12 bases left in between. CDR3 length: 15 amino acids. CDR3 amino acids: CASSSLGRGTDTQYF. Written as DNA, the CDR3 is TGTGCCAGCAGCTCTCTAGGAAGGGGCACAGATACGCAGTATTTT.